The present T cell receptor beta chain was sequenced within a study of human T cells and chemical hapten exposure (dated by TCRdb to the early 2020s). For the wider study: For sensitization, 2% DPC in acetone was applied to a 2 cm by 2 cm area of upper inner arm skin. Patch testing was done on the upper back using Finn chambers containing 0.01% DPC, and results were scored after 6 days according to International Contact Dermatitis Research Group standards. Alopecia areata with under or over 50% scalp involvement, alopecia totalis and alopecia universalis were represented in the patient cohort, which was mostly female. For TCR sequencing, blood came from some 31 alopecia patients at anywhere from one to four time points (pre-sensitization, 2, 6 and 24 weeks). Blood was sampled from patients pre-sensitization (week 0) and at 2, 6 and about 24 weeks after DPC sensitization. Peripheral blood TCR repertoire changes were tracked in vivo in alopecia patients during primary and secondary sensitization to the hapten diphenylcyclopropenone (DPC). Libraries were combined into a pool for sequencing, and differences in TCR yield between samples came mainly from small differences in library volumes within the pool. Throughout the study period of around 24 weeks, patients also received therapeutic DPC doses to the scalp every week. From each blood RNA sample, both TCR alpha and TCR beta chains were sequenced. Results the study describes overall, beyond this receptor: Repeated subsampling changed both the strength of the expansion versus patch-test correlation and the threshold at which the correlation became significant. The number of TCRs above 1 in 1000 frequency did not change with DPC sensitization; there was no evidence of global repertoire structure alterations. Because every patient had alopecia, a presumed autoimmune disease, the patients' immune response might differ from that of healthy individuals. Compared with pre-sensitization or healthy control sets, expanded TCRs formed significantly more large CDR3 similarity clusters, which is consistent with antigen-driven responses. Patch test score correlated positively with the number of PT1 expanded TCRs, reaching significance at thresholds 8, 16 and 32 but not at 4.

The library was produced with RACE. The instrument given in TCRdb is NextSeq 500. During library preparation, unique molecular identifiers were attached to individual cDNA molecules so that TCRs could be counted quantitatively and reproducibly. In the original analysis: A median of around 96,000 TCRs per sample was observed, with a range of roughly 20,000 to 700,000. The Decombinator software suite was used to annotate the V, J and CDR3 of the TCR reads. To make PS versus PT1 abundance plots, every sample was subsampled to the same number of TCRs (28,000). TCRs were defined as expanded if absent before sensitization and observed at least eight times at the 2-week time point. The public reads were run again by TCRdb, first through fastp at Q25 and then through MiXCR, and only productive beta chains were kept. Rows are unified per CDR3 protein, each entry keeping the most common DNA and genes. Clone size and V and J calls follow TCRdb, not the original study. In all, the sample holds 40,000 or so distinct CDR3 sequences, and about 4% of those were seen once. Around 26% of the sample rests with the top ten.

This specimen's time point label, per the study, means: patch test 1, 2 weeks after DPC sensitization. What the treatment or condition label conveys for this sample: therapeutic diphenylcyclopropenone sensitization with weekly scalp DPC. Unfractionated whole blood was collected in Tempus Blood RNA tubes, and total RNA was extracted from that blood. At each patch-test visit, blood was drawn before the patch test was applied. Patients were considered eligible if aged 18 to 70, diagnosed with alopecia and deemed suitable for DPC therapy, and patients were excluded if pregnant. This clonotype occurred many times. Its antigen target is currently unknown. Base qualities are not provided; no much larger clone lies one nucleotide away. Its CDR3 holds 17 amino acids, cysteine through phenylalanine. Left in the record is the CDR3 DNA by itself, 51 bases read in frame from the first base. The V end loses 6 bases and the J end loses 10 bases, and a stretch of 28 bases separates them. CDR1 is given as ENHRY and CDR2 as SYGVKD, both from the germline V gene.

The starting material was whole blood, obtained in connection with sensitization to the hapten diphenylcyclopropenone (DPC). The V and J segments used are TRBV10-3 and TRBJ2-1; the D gene assignment is ambiguous. The sequence was obtained from a man over 45 with alopecia areata. Some clones in this sample may be carry-over from other donors' samples. The nucleotide sequence is TGTGCCATCAGCCGATACAGTATATATGGGTTAGAGCAGGAGCAGTTCTTC. Its translation is CAISRYSIYGLEQEQFF.